Following are 14 T cell receptor beta chains from one sample sequenced in a study of blood T cell repertoires in COVID-19. Some clones are missing from TCRdb's copy, which holds only in-frame ones; the method was immunoSEQ multiplex PCR. The repertoire has around 60,000 clones, 60% to 85% of them found once; the top ten carry under 25%. Sequencing input: peripheral blood. Source of these receptors: a man aged 25 to 40 with COVID-19, enrolled during active disease.

Worth noting for this clone: The sample holds other DNA sequences that translate to the same CDR3. The chain employs TRBV27 and TRBJ1-1; 8 bases match TRBD1. This CDR3 contains 14 residues. V shed 2 bases and J 5 bases; nucleotides not matched to a gene: 4. The germline gives CDR1 MNHEY, CDR2 SMNVEV (reference sequence). The CDR3 nucleotides read TGTGCCAGCAGTTTACAGGGGGCGAGGACTGAAGCTTTCTTT. Translating gives CASSLQGARTEAFF.

Comments on this clone: An end of the junction differs from the germline gene, which may be a read error. The V gene is TRBV11-3, the J gene TRBJ2-1; 8 bases match TRBD2. The CDR3 has 13 amino acids. The germline V gene encodes CDR1 SGHNT and CDR2 YENEEA. The CDR3 nucleotides read TGTGCCAGCAGCTTATTCACGGGGGGGCCATGGGTCTTC. It codes for CASSLFTGGPWVF.

This clone showed up just a few times. The chain combines TRBV6-2 or TRBV6-3 with TRBJ2-7, with 8 bases matching TRBD1. After removal of 5 bases from V and 9 bases from J, the junction contained 6 bases not matched to a gene. Germline CDR1 and CDR2: MNHEY and SVGEGT. The length of the CDR3 is 12 residues. As DNA, the CDR3 is TGTGCCAGCAGTACGGACAGGGACTGGCAGTACTTC. It is translated as CASSTDRDWQYF.

This clone was observed a few times. The rearrangement links TRBV4-1 to TRBJ2-1, with 9 bases matching TRBD2. Germline loops: CDR1 MGHRA, CDR2 YSYEKL. The CDR3 loop spans 19 amino acids. The trim removed 1 base at V and 0 bases at J, leaving 10 bases unmatched. The CDR3 sequence: CASSQVSGSGRFSYNEQFF. The CDR3 bases are TGCGCCAGCAGCCAAGTATCGGGAAGCGGGAGGTTCTCCTACAATGAGCAGTTCTTC.

This clone is labeled medium-sized. V gene TRBV19 combines with J gene TRBJ2-7; TRBD2 matches at 8 bases. V shed 6 bases, J shed 4 bases, and the junction held 8 bases outside the gene matches. Germline V CDR1 and CDR2: LNHDA, SQIVND (reference sequence). CDR3 length: 14 residues. CDR3 sequence (DNA): TGTGCCAGTAGCCCCAGCGGGGGAGAATACGAGCAGTACTTC. This sequence encodes CASSPSGGEYEQYF.

The V and J genes are TRBV7-9 and TRBJ2-1; perhaps TRBD2 as D (5 bases). This CDR3 has 15 amino acids. Per the germline V gene, CDR1 is SEHNR and CDR2 is FQNEAQ (reference sequence). The ends were cut back, 2 bases at V and 7 bases at J, with 15 bases in the middle. CDR3 residues: CASSLLGGSSNEQFF. In nucleotides, the CDR3 is TGTGCCAGCAGCTTATTAGGTGGGAGCTCAAATGAGCAGTTCTTC.

The J gene is TRBJ2-3, the V gene TRBV7-2, with 10 bases matching TRBD2. V lost 4 bases and J lost 5; bases outside the gene matches: 6. Germline V gives CDR1 SGHTA, CDR2 FQGNSA. This CDR3 contains 15 residues. The CDR3 region is CASSSSGRNEDTQYF. In nucleotides, the CDR3 is TGTGCCAGCAGCTCTAGCGGGAGAAATGAAGATACGCAGTATTTT.

The chain recombines TRBV6-4 with TRBJ2-2; weak D call: TRBD1 (6 bases). CDR3 size: 14 residues. Germline V gene sequence: CDR1 MRHNA, CDR2 SNTAGT. Trimming shortened V by 5 bases and J by 4 bases, and 11 bases separated the two germline ends. In DNA, the CDR3 is TGTGCCAGCAGTTCACAGGGTTCCACCGGGGAGCTGTTTTTT. It specifies CASSSQGSTGELFF.

V is TRBV11-2 and J is TRBJ2-3; 9 nucleotides match TRBD2. After removal of 7 bases from V and 2 bases from J, the junction contained 13 bases not matched to a gene. Germline CDR1 reads SGHAT; CDR2 reads FQNNGV. The CDR3 length is 17 residues. The CDR3: CASILGPASGDTDTQYF. The CDR3 nucleotides read TGTGCCAGCATCCTGGGTCCCGCTAGCGGGGACACAGATACGCAGTATTTT.

The chain couples TRBV11-3 to TRBJ1-1; D not certain. CDR3 length: 14 residues. CDR1 SGHNT and CDR2 YENEEA come from the germline V gene. V dropped 6 bases and J dropped 1 base, with 12 bases sitting between them. The CDR3 DNA sequence: TGTGCCAGCAGGCCCGCTGAGGGGAACACTGAAGCTTTCTTT. This gives the protein CASRPAEGNTEAFF.

This clone was recorded only once. This chain links TRBV5-4 with TRBJ2-4, with 10 bases identical to TRBD2. This CDR3 is 14 amino acids long. The germline V gene has CDR1 SGHNT and CDR2 YYREEE (reference sequence). The V and J ends lost 5 bases and 5 bases, in that order; junction bases with no gene match: 4. This CDR3 is CASSSGLAENIQYF. For the CDR3, the DNA is TGTGCCAGCAGTTCCGGACTAGCGGAAAACATTCAGTACTTC.

This chain uses TRBV6-5 with TRBJ2-1; 9 bases match TRBD2. The CDR3 consists of 16 residues. The ends lost 2 bases at V and 6 bases at J; junction bases unmatched: 8. The germline gives CDR1 MNHEY, CDR2 SVGAGI. The CDR3 region has the DNA TGTGCCAGCAGTTACGGGGTAGCGGGGGCCGGCAATGAGCAGTTCTTC. It is translated as CASSYGVAGAGNEQFF.

This chain uses TRBV7-8 with TRBJ2-2; tentatively, D is TRBD2 (6 bases). CDR1 and CDR2 (germline): SGHVS, FQNEAQ. V gave up 5 bases and J gave up 2 bases, with 12 bases separating them. CDR3 length: 15 amino acids. CDR3 protein: CASSPAGLNTGELFF. In DNA form, the CDR3 reads TGTGCCAGCAGCCCGGCGGGACTTAACACCGGGGAGCTGTTTTTT. The full variable domain, completed using reference TRBV7-8 and TRBJ2-2, is GAGVSQSPRYKVAKRGQDVALRCDPISGHVSLFWYQQALGQGPEFLTYFQNEAQLDKSGLPSDRFFAERPEGSVSTLKIQRTQQEDSAVYLCASSPAGLNTGELFFGEGSRLTVL.

V gene TRBV30 combines with J gene TRBJ1-4; no firm D call. The CDR3 sequence is 14 residues long. Trimming pared 4 bases from V and 3 bases from J, leaving 12 bases between. The germline gives CDR1 GTSNPN, CDR2 SVGIG (reference sequence). In DNA form, the CDR3 reads TGTGCCTGGACCCTGAGACACTCTAATGAAAAACTGTTTTTT. It specifies CAWTLRHSNEKLFF.